This T cell receptor beta chain was recorded in a study of blood T cell repertoires in COVID-19. From germline, CDR1 is SGHNT and CDR2 YYREEE (reference sequence). The CDR3 is 15 amino acids. After removal of 5 bases from V and 6 bases from J, the junction contained 14 bases not matched to a gene. Using immunoSEQ multiplex PCR, the repertoire was profiled, and TCRdb retains in-frame clones only, with some absent. The profile covers roughly 150,000 clones, with over 85% appearing a single time and around 17% taken by the ten largest. This receptor was taken from a man in his 60s with active or convalescent COVID-19. The rearrangement joins TRBV5-4 to TRBJ2-7; TRBD1 aligns across 7 bases. Material for sequencing was peripheral blood. CDR3 DNA sequence: TGTGCCAGCAGTATCCAACAGGGGATTTTTTCCGAGCAGTACTTC. It codes for CASSIQQGIFSEQYF.